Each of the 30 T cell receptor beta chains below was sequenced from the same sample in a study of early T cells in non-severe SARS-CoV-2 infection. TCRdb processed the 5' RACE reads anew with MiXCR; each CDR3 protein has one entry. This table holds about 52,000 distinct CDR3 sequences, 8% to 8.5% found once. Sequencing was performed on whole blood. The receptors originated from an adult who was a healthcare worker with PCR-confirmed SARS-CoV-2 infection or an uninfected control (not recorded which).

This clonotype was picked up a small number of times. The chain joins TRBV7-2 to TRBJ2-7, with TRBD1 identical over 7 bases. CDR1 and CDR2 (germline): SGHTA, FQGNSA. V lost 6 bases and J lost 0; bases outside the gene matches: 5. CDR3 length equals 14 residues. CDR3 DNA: TGTGCCAGCAGGGTGACAGGGAACTCCTACGAGCAGTACTTC. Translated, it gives CASRVTGNSYEQYF.

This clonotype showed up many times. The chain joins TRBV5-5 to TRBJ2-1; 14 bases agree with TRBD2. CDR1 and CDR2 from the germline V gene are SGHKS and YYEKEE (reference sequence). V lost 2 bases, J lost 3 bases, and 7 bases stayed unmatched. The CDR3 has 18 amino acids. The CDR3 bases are TGTGCCAGCAGCTTTCTGGGACTAGCGGGAGTTATCTACAATGAGCAGTTCTTC. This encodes CASSFLGLAGVIYNEQFF.

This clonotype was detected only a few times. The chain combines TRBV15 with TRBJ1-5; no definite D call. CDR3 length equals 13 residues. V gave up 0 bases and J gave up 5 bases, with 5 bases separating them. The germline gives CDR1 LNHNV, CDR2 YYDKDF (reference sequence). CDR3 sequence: CATSRDGDQPQHF. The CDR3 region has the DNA TGTGCCACCAGCAGAGATGGGGATCAGCCCCAGCATTTT.

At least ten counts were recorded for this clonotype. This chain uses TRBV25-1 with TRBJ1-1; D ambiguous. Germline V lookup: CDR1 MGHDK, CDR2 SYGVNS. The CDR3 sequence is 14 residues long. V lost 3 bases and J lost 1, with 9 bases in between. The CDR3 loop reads CASSEVSPNTEAFF. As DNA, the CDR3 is TGTGCCAGCAGTGAGGTCAGCCCGAACACTGAAGCTTTCTTT.

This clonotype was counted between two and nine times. Written as DNA, the CDR3 is TGCGCCAGCAGTAACCCGGGACAGGGGTGGAATGAGCAGTTCTTC. Translated, it gives CASSNPGQGWNEQFF. The chain recombines TRBV10-1 with TRBJ2-1; 10 bases line up with TRBD1. The CDR3 is made up of 15 amino acids. Trimming at V came to 5 bases and at J to 7 bases, leaving 8 bases not matched to a gene. Per germline, CDR1 WNHNN and CDR2 SYGVQD (reference sequence).

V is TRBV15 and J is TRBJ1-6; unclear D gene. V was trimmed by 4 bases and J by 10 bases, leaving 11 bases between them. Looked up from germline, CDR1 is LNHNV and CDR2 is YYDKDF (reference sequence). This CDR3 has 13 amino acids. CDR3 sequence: CATSKLGDSPLHF. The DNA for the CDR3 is TGTGCCACCAGCAAACTGGGAGACTCACCCCTCCACTTT.

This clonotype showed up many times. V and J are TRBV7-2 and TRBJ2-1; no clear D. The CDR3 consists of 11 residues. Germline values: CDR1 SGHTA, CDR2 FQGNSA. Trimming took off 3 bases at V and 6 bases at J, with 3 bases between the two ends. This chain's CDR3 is CASSFINEQFF. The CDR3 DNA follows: TGTGCCAGCAGCTTTATCAATGAGCAGTTCTTC.

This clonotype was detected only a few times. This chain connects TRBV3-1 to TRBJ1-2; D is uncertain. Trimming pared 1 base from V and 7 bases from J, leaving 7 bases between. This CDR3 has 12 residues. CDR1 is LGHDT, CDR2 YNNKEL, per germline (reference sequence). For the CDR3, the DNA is TGTGCCAGCAGCCAAGTAGGTCTTGGCTACACCTTC. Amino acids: CASSQVGLGYTF.

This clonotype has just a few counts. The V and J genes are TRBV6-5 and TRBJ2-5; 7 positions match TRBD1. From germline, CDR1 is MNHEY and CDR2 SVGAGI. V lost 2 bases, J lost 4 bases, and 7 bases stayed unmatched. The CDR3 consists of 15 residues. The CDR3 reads CASSYGIGGSETQYF. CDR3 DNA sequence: TGTGCCAGCAGTTACGGGATAGGGGGCTCAGAGACCCAGTACTTC.

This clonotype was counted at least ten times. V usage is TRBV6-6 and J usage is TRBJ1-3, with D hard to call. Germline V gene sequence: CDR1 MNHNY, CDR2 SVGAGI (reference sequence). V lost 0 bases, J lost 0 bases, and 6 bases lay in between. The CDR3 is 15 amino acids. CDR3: CASSYSQLSGNTIYF. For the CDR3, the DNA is TGTGCCAGCAGTTACTCGCAGCTCTCTGGAAACACCATATATTTT.

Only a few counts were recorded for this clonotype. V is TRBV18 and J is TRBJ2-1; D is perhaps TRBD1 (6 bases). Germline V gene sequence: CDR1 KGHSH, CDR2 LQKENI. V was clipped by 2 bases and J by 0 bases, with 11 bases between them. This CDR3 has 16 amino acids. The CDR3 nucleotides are TGTGCCAGCTCACCAGCTGGACAGCACTCCTACAATGAGCAGTTCTTC. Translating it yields CASSPAGQHSYNEQFF.

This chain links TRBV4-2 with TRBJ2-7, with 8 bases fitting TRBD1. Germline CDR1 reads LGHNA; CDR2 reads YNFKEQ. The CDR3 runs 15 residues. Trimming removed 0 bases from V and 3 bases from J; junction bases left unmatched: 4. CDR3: CASSQEDRELYEQYF. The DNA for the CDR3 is TGTGCCAGCAGCCAAGAGGACAGGGAGCTCTACGAGCAGTACTTC.

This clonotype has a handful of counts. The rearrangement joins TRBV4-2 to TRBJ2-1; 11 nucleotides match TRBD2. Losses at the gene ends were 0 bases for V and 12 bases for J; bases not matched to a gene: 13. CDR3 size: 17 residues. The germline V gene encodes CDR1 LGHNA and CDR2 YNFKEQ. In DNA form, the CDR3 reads TGTGCCAGCAGCCAAGAAGGGGGACTAGCGGACTCCCTTGGGCAGTTCTTC. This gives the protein CASSQEGGLADSLGQFF.

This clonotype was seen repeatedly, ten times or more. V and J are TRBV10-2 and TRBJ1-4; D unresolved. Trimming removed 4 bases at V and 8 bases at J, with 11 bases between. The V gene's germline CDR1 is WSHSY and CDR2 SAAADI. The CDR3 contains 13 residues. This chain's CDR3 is CASSVGEGEKLFF. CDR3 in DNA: TGCGCCAGCAGTGTTGGTGAAGGAGAAAAACTGTTTTTT.

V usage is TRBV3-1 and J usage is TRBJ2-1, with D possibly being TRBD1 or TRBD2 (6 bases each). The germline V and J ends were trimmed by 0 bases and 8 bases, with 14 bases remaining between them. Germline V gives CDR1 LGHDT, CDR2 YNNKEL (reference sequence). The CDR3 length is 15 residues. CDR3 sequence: CASSQEGVGGDEQFF. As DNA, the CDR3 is TGTGCCAGCAGCCAAGAGGGAGTCGGGGGCGATGAGCAGTTCTTC.

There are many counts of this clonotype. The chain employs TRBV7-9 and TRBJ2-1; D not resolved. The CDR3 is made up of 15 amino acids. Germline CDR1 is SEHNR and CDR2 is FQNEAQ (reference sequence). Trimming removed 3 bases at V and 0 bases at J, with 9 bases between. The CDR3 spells CASSFEQISYNEQFF. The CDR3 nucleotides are TGTGCCAGCAGCTTCGAACAGATCTCCTACAATGAGCAGTTCTTC. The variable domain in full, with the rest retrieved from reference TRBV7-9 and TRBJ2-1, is DTGVSQNPRHKITKRGQNVTFRCDPISEHNRLYWYRQTLGQGPEFLTYFQNEAQLEKSRLLSDRFSAERPKGSFSTLEIQRTEQGDSAMYLCASSFEQISYNEQFFGPGTRLTVL.

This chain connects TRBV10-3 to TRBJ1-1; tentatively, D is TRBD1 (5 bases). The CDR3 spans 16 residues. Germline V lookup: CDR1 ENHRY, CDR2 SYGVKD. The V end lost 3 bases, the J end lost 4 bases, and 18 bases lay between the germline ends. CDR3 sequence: CAISESSAGIVTEAFF. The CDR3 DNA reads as TGTGCCATCAGTGAAAGTTCGGCAGGGATAGTCACTGAAGCTTTCTTT.

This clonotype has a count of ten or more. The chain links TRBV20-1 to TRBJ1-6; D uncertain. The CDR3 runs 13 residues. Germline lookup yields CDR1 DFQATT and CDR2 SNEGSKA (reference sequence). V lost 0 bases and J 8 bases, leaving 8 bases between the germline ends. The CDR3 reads CSARDSPDSPLHF. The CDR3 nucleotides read TGCAGTGCTAGAGATTCGCCGGATTCACCCCTCCACTTT.

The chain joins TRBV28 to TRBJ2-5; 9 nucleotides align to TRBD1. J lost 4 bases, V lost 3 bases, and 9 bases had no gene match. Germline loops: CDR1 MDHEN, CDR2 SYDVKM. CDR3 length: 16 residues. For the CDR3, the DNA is TGTGCCAGCAGTTTTCCCGGGACAGGGATTGGAGAGACCCAGTACTTC. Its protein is CASSFPGTGIGETQYF.

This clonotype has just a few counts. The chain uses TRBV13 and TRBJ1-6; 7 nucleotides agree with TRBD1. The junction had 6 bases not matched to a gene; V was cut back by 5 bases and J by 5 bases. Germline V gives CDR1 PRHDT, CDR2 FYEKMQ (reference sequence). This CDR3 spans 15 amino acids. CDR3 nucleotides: TGTGCCAGCAGCCCGACCGGGACAGATAATTCACCCCTCCACTTT. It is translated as CASSPTGTDNSPLHF.

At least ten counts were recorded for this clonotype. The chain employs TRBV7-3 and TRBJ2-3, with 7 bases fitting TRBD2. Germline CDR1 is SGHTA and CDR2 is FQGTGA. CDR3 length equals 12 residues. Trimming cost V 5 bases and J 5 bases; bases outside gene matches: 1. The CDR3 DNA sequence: TGTGCCAGCAGCCCGGGGGGAGATACGCAGTATTTT. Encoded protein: CASSPGGDTQYF.

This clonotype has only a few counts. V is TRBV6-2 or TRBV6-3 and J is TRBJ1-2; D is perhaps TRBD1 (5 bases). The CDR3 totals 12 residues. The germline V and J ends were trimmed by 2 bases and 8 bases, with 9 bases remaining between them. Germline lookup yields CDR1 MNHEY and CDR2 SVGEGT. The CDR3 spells CASSYEQEGYTF. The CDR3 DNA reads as TGTGCCAGCAGTTACGAACAGGAGGGCTACACCTTC.

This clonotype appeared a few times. The CDR3 region has the DNA TGTGCCAGCAGCTTGCCTCCCGACAGGCCGACAGATACGCAGTATTTT. Protein product: CASSLPPDRPTDTQYF. J is TRBJ2-3 and V is TRBV7-9, with D possibly TRBD1 on 6 matching bases. The CDR3 consists of 16 residues. Deletions cut 3 bases from V and 3 bases from J, with 16 bases between. CDR1 and CDR2 from the germline V gene are SEHNR and FQNEAQ (reference sequence).

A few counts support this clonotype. The CDR3 DNA follows: TGCGCCAGCAGCCCCGGACTTTACAATGAGCAGTTCTTC. Amino acid sequence: CASSPGLYNEQFF. This chain uses TRBV4-1 with TRBJ2-1, with D possibly matching TRBD2 (5 bases). Trimming removed 4 bases from V and 4 bases from J, with 8 bases in between. The CDR3 spans 13 residues. Germline V gives CDR1 MGHRA, CDR2 YSYEKL.

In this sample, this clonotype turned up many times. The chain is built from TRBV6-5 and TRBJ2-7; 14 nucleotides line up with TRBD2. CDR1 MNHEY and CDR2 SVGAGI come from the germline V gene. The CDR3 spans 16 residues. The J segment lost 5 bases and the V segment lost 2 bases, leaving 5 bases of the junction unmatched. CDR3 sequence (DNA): TGTGCCAGCAGTTACGGGACTAGCGGGAGTAGGGACGAGCAGTACTTC. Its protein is CASSYGTSGSRDEQYF.

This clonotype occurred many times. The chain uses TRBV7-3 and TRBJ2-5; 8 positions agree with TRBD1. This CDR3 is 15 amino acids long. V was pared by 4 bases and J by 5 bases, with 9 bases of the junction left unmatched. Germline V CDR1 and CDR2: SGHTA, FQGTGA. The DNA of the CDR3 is TGTGCCAGCAGCTCCCAGGGGGCGAGTATGGAGACCCAGTACTTC. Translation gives CASSSQGASMETQYF. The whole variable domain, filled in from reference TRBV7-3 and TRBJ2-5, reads GAGVSQTPSNKVTEKGKYVELRCDPISGHTALYWYRQSLGQGPEFLIYFQGTGAADDSGLPNDRFFAVRPEGSVSTLKIQRTERGDSAVYLCASSSQGASMETQYFGPGTRLLVL.

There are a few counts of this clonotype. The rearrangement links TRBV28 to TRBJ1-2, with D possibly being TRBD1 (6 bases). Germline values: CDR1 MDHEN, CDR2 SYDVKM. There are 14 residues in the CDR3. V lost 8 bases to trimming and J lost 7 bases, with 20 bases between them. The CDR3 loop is CASGSRAQGGGYTF. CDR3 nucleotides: TGTGCCAGCGGCTCCAGGGCACAGGGAGGTGGCTACACCTTC.

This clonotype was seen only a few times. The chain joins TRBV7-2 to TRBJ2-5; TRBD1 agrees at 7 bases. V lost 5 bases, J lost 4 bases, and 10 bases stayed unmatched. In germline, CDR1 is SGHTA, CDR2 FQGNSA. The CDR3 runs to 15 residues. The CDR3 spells CASSPSGTVRETQYF. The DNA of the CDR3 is TGTGCCAGCAGCCCGTCCGGGACAGTAAGAGAGACCCAGTACTTC.

CDR3 residues: CASSSGVAGANVLTF. CDR3 nucleotide sequence: TGTGCCAGCAGTTCCGGGGTGGCTGGGGCCAACGTCCTGACTTTC. The chain uses TRBV6-6 and TRBJ2-6; tentatively, D is TRBD2 (5 bases). Trimming cost V 4 bases and J 2 bases, with 9 bases left between them. Germline CDR1 reads MNHNY; CDR2 reads SVGAGI (reference sequence). This CDR3 spans 15 amino acids.

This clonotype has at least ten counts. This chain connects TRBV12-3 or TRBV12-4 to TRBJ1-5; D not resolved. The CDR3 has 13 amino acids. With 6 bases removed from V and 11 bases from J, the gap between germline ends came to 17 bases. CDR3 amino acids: CASSRNRWETQHF. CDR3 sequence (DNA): TGTGCCAGCAGCCGAAATAGATGGGAGACCCAGCATTTT.